One and the same sample provided the 18 T cell receptor beta chains below, sequenced in a study of blood T cell repertoires in COVID-19. Data came from immunoSEQ multiplex PCR; TCRdb stores just in-frame clones and leaves some out. The repertoire includes around 120,000 clones, more than 90% of them detected once, and around 4.6% sits in the top ten. Source material: peripheral blood. Source of these receptors: a man aged 60 to 75 with COVID-19, enrolled during active disease.

The chain couples TRBV5-1 to TRBJ1-2, with D perhaps matching TRBD1 (6 bases). Germline CDR1 is SGHRS and CDR2 is YFSETQ. The CDR3 totals 13 residues. Between the trimmed V and J ends, which lost 4 bases and 8 bases, there was a span of 15 bases. This CDR3 is CASSVLGARGYTF. CDR3 in DNA: TGCGCCAGCAGCGTGTTGGGGGCAAGAGGCTACACCTTC. The variable domain in full, completed from reference TRBV5-1 and TRBJ1-2, reads KAGVTQTPRYLIKTRGQQVTLSCSPISGHRSVSWYQQTPGQGLQFLFEYFSETQRNKGNFPGRFSGRQFSNSRSEMNVSTLELGDSALYLCASSVLGARGYTFGSGTRLTVV.

The V gene is TRBV7-2, the J gene TRBJ1-2, with TRBD1 matching 7 bases. CDR3 length: 13 amino acids. CDR1 and CDR2 from the germline V gene are SGHTA and FQGNSA. V dropped 5 bases and J dropped 6; count of bases not matched to a gene: 6. CDR3 protein: CASSQLTGDGYTF. CDR3 nucleotide sequence: TGTGCCAGCAGCCAACTAACAGGGGATGGCTACACCTTC.

V usage is TRBV19 and J usage is TRBJ2-1; D is unresolved. Germline V lookup: CDR1 LNHDA, CDR2 SQIVND (reference sequence). The CDR3 is 14 amino acids. Trimming stripped 1 base from V and 6 bases from J, with 10 bases between. CDR3 in amino acids: CASSIVGRSNEQFF. CDR3 bases: TGTGCCAGTAGTATAGTAGGTCGGAGCAATGAGCAGTTCTTC.

The chain couples TRBV30 to TRBJ2-5, with 7 nucleotides matching TRBD2. The CDR3 runs to 16 residues. The junction had 14 bases not matched to a gene; V was cut back by 3 bases and J by 4 bases. Germline assignment: CDR1 GTSNPN and CDR2 SVGIG (reference sequence). The CDR3 region is CAWRGPSTSERETQYF. DNA for the CDR3: TGTGCCTGGAGAGGCCCCTCTACTAGCGAACGAGAGACCCAGTACTTC.

The chain employs TRBV7-9 and TRBJ2-3; D is possibly TRBD2 (6 bases). This CDR3 comprises 15 residues. Germline CDR1 reads SEHNR; CDR2 reads FQNEAQ (reference sequence). V gave up 1 base and J gave up 2 bases, with 10 bases separating them. The CDR3 DNA follows: TGTGCCAGCAGCTTAGGCCGGGAGATCACAGATACGCAGTATTTT. Translating it yields CASSLGREITDTQYF. Full variable domain (outside the CDR3, taken from reference TRBV7-9 and TRBJ2-3): DTGVSQNPRHKITKRGQNVTFRCDPISEHNRLYWYRQTLGQGPEFLTYFQNEAQLEKSRLLSDRFSAERPKGSFSTLEIQRTEQGDSAMYLCASSLGREITDTQYFGPGTRLTVL.

J is TRBJ2-1 and V is TRBV6-2 or TRBV6-3; 8 bases are shared with TRBD1. With V trimmed by 0 bases and J by 8 bases, 6 bases remained unmatched. This CDR3 region has 15 residues. Germline V lookup: CDR1 MNHEY, CDR2 SVGEGT. Written as DNA, the CDR3 is TGTGCCAGCAGTTACTCGACCCCAGGGGGCCATGAGCAGTTCTTC. It yields the protein CASSYSTPGGHEQFF.

The chain combines TRBV5-1 with TRBJ2-1, with D possibly TRBD2 on 6 matching bases. Germline V lookup: CDR1 SGHRS, CDR2 YFSETQ. This CDR3 spans 16 amino acids. Trimming left V 0 bases short and J 1 base short, with 11 bases between. The CDR3 sequence is CASSLASSASYNEQFF. The CDR3 region has the DNA TGCGCCAGCAGCTTGGCGTCTAGCGCATCCTACAATGAGCAGTTCTTC. The whole variable domain, remainder taken from reference TRBV5-1 and TRBJ2-1, is KAGVTQTPRYLIKTRGQQVTLSCSPISGHRSVSWYQQTPGQGLQFLFEYFSETQRNKGNFPGRFSGRQFSNSRSEMNVSTLELGDSALYLCASSLASSASYNEQFFGPGTRLTVL.

The gene calls are TRBV10-1 and TRBJ2-7; possibly TRBD2 for D (5 bases). This CDR3 contains 14 residues. The V gene lost 8 bases and the J gene lost 0 bases, with 14 bases spanning the gap. The V gene's germline CDR1 is WNHNN and CDR2 SYGVQD (reference sequence). In DNA, the CDR3 is TGCGCCAGCGGCTCGGGTAGCGACTCCTACGAGCAGTACTTC. Encoded protein: CASGSGSDSYEQYF.

V and J are TRBV4-2 and TRBJ2-7, with D possibly being TRBD1 (5 bases). From germline, CDR1 is LGHNA and CDR2 YNFKEQ. The V and J ends lost 0 bases and 2 bases respectively, with 8 bases between them. This CDR3 contains 14 residues. As DNA, the CDR3 is TGTGCCAGCAGCCAAGATGCAGGGACCTACGAGCAGTACTTC. Amino acid sequence: CASSQDAGTYEQYF.

The chain recombines TRBV11-1 with TRBJ2-3; 7 bases are shared with TRBD2. Germline loops: CDR1 SGHAT, CDR2 FQDESV (reference sequence). The CDR3 is 13 amino acids. Trimming took 5 bases from V and 3 from J; bases not matched to a gene: 2. The CDR3 DNA reads as TGTGCCAGCAGCAGGCGGGAGACAGATACGCAGTATTTT. This encodes CASSRRETDTQYF.

A single count supports this clone. The CDR3 coding sequence is TGTGCCAGTAGTCTAAAGACCGGGGAGCTGTTTTTT. It translates to CASSLKTGELFF. The chain couples TRBV19 to TRBJ2-2; no clear D gene. The germline V gene has CDR1 LNHDA and CDR2 SQIVND (reference sequence). CDR3 length: 12 amino acids. With 5 bases removed from V and 5 bases from J, the gap between germline ends came to 6 bases.

CDR3 region: CASSQNRDRPSGNTIYF. The CDR3 nucleotides are TGTGCCAGCAGTCAAAACCGGGACAGACCCTCTGGAAACACCATATATTTT. The chain has TRBV28 and TRBJ1-3, with 7 bases fitting TRBD1. Germline CDR1 and CDR2: MDHEN and SYDVKM. The CDR3 covers 17 residues. The junction had 10 bases not matched to a gene; V was cut back by 5 bases and J by 0 bases.

As concerns this clone: The germline gene is not matched at one end of the junction; a read error may be the cause. V and J are TRBV6-1 and TRBJ2-5, with a weak D call TRBD1 (5 bases). The CDR3 is 14 amino acids. The germline V gene encodes CDR1 MNHNS and CDR2 SASEGT. DNA of the CDR3: TGTGCCGGCAGTGAAGGCAGGGCTTTGGCGACCCAGTACTTC. It specifies CAGSEGRALATQYF.

The rearrangement links TRBV28 to TRBJ2-5; perhaps TRBD2 as D (6 bases). Trimming took off 7 bases at V and 1 base at J, with 13 bases between the two ends. This CDR3 has 14 residues. Germline CDR1 is MDHEN and CDR2 is SYDVKM. The CDR3 DNA reads as TGTGCCAGCACTTCTCCCGGGAGCCAAGAGACCCAGTACTTC. Encoded protein: CASTSPGSQETQYF.

This chain connects TRBV12-3 or TRBV12-4 to TRBJ2-1, with D uncertain. The CDR3 has 13 residues. V was shortened by 6 bases and J by 0 bases, with 6 bases between the two germline ends. Here the CDR3 reads CASRSDSYNEQFF. The DNA of the CDR3 is TGTGCCAGCAGGAGCGACTCCTACAATGAGCAGTTCTTC.

The V call is TRBV5-1, the J call TRBJ2-7; 7 bases line up with TRBD2. Germline V gene sequence: CDR1 SGHRS, CDR2 YFSETQ. J gave up 0 bases and V 6 bases, and 3 bases lay outside the gene matches. There are 13 residues in the CDR3. The CDR3 sequence: CASMAGASYEQYF. Here the CDR3 DNA reads TGCGCCAGCATGGCGGGAGCCTCCTACGAGCAGTACTTC.

The J gene is TRBJ1-2, the V gene TRBV10-2, with a weak D call TRBD1 (5 bases). V was pared by 2 bases and J by 4 bases, with 14 bases between. The germline gives CDR1 WSHSY, CDR2 SAAADI. The CDR3 extends over 15 amino acids. This chain's CDR3 is CASSEEAGEAYGYTF. CDR3 nucleotides: TGCGCCAGCAGTGAGGAGGCGGGGGAGGCCTATGGCTACACCTTC.

V is TRBV19 and J is TRBJ2-1, with 13 bases identical to TRBD2. The V segment lost 6 bases and the J segment 7 bases; nucleotides outside the gene matches: 0. The CDR3 is made up of 13 amino acids. Per the germline V gene, CDR1 is LNHDA and CDR2 is SQIVND (reference sequence). The CDR3 sequence: CASRTSGRNEQFF. The CDR3 bases are TGTGCCAGTAGGACTAGCGGGAGGAATGAGCAGTTCTTC.